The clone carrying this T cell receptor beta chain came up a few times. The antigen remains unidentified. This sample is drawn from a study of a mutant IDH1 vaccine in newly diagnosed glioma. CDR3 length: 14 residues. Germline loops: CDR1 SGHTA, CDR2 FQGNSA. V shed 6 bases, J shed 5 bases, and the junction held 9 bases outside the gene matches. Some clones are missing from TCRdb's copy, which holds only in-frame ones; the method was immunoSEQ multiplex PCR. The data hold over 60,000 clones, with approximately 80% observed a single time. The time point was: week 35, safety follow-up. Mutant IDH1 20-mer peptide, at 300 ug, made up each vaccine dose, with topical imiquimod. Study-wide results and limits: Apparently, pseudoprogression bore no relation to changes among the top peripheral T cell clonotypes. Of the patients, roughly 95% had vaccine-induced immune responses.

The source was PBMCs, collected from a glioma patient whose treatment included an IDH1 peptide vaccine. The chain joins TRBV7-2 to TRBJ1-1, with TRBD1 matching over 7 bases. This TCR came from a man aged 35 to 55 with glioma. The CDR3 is CASSSDRAGTEAFF. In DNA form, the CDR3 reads TGTGCCAGCAGTTCCGACAGGGCGGGTACTGAAGCTTTCTTT.